This T cell receptor beta chain was retrieved from a study of CD8+CD57+ T cells in acquired aplastic anemia. Study-level information: Sorted cells (CD4+ and CD8+) yielded DNA amounts that averaged approximately 3.1 ug.

Findings and caveats of the study: Common to patients and controls were approximately 30 CD8+ CDR3 sequences. Simpson's diversity of CD8+ cells was not significantly different in patients compared with controls.

With regard to this clonotype: What it binds is not known.

Genomic DNA, the template, was used for profiling of the TCR beta VDJ and CDR3. TCRdb ran MiXCR on the reads and lists one entry per CDR3 protein. The data show 150,000 to 200,000 distinct CDR3 sequences, 65% to 75% seen once. An expansion of CD8+CD57+ cells by flow cytometry had been shown in patients chosen for sequencing. The V end lost 4 bases, the J end lost 3 bases, and 9 bases lay between the germline ends. The CDR3 is 13 residues long. In germline, CDR1 is SGDLS, CDR2 YYNGEE. The chain couples TRBV9 to TRBJ2-3; D is unclear. This clonotype was obtained from a human donor with aplastic anemia. The sample taken for sequencing was sorted CD4+, CD8+, or CD8+CD57+ T cells (not recorded which) from PBMCs. CDR3 DNA: TGTGCCAGCAGCCGGAGCCAAACAGATACGCAGTATTTT. Translating gives CASSRSQTDTQYF.